The text below deals with one T cell receptor (beta chain). Its antigen remains unidentified. The sample originates from a study of cytomegalovirus exposure and HLA in healthy donors. Whole-study results and caveats: A classifier reportedly called cytomegalovirus status with high sensitivity and specificity. The presence/absence work took it that sequencing depth was about the same across donors.

Researchers ran the PCR with 60 Vbeta and 13 Jbeta primers. The assay was immunoSEQ multiplex PCR, and TCRdb's table has in-frame clones only and misses some. Among 170,000 or so clones listed, 80% were seen once. With 3 bases clipped from V and 2 bases from J, the junction kept 5 bases outside the gene matches. The CDR3 covers 16 residues. The germline V gene has CDR1 MNHNS and CDR2 SASEGT. This chain uses TRBV6-1 with TRBJ2-1; 9 nucleotides line up with TRBD2. What was sequenced was PBMCs. This TCR was recovered from a male donor in good health and CMV-seropositive. CDR3 in DNA: TGTGCCAGCAGTGATTCGCTAGCGGGAACCTACAATGAGCAGTTCTTC. Translated, it gives CASSDSLAGTYNEQFF.